One and the same sample provided the 18 T cell receptor beta chains below, sequenced in a study of OX40 agonist ivuxolimab in advanced cancers. Clones were read by immunoSEQ multiplex PCR, and TCRdb kept only the in-frame ones, dropping some. The table shows 77,000 or so clones, with over 80% occurring only once. The material was CD4+ or CD8+ T cells sorted from blood, obtained in a trial of the OX40 agonist ivuxolimab. The receptor source for this set is an adult with an advanced solid tumor such as melanoma, head and neck, liver or kidney cancer.

This clone has a single count. This rearrangement joins TRBV6-5 to TRBJ1-1; no reliable D call. Trimming took off 5 bases at V and 5 bases at J, with 12 bases between the two ends. Germline V gene lookup returns CDR1 MNHEY and CDR2 SVGAGI. This CDR3 spans 13 amino acids. CDR3 sequence: CASSEASGTEAFF. Written as DNA, the CDR3 is TGTGCCAGCAGTGAAGCAAGCGGAACTGAAGCTTTCTTT.

The table lists this clone with a count of one. The chain carries TRBV5-6 and TRBJ2-7; D is unresolved. V was trimmed by 1 base and J by 6 bases, leaving 11 bases between them. The CDR3 has 13 residues. Germline loops: CDR1 SGHDT, CDR2 YYEEEE. Here the CDR3 reads CASSLNSVFEQYF. CDR3 coding DNA: TGTGCCAGCAGCTTGAATTCAGTTTTCGAGCAGTACTTC.

The rearrangement joins TRBV13 to TRBJ1-2, with 7 nucleotides matching TRBD1. Unmatched junction bases numbered 9, after V lost 1 base and J lost 7 bases. CDR3 length: 15 residues. CDR1 is PRHDT and CDR2 is FYEKMQ in the germline V gene (reference sequence). The DNA of the CDR3 is TGTGCCAGCAGCTTAGCTGCCAGGGGGTTAGTTGGCTACACCTTC. The encoded protein is CASSLAARGLVGYTF.

The V gene is TRBV25-1, the J gene TRBJ2-2; D gene ambiguous. In germline, CDR1 is MGHDK, CDR2 SYGVNS. V was shortened by 0 bases and J by 4 bases, with 12 bases between the two germline ends. The CDR3 sequence is 16 residues long. CDR3 in DNA: TGTGCCAGCAGTGAATATGAGGACCCGACCACCGGGGAGCTGTTTTTT. This sequence encodes CASSEYEDPTTGELFF.

The chain combines TRBV18 with TRBJ2-3; 7 bases agree with TRBD2. The CDR3 consists of 17 residues. The V gene end was trimmed by 0 bases and the J gene end by 0 bases; junction bases not matched to a gene: 6. Germline V gene lookup returns CDR1 KGHSH and CDR2 LQKENI. CDR3 bases: TGTGCCAGCTCACCACCCGGCGGGGGTTCTAGCACAGATACGCAGTATTTT. Its protein product is CASSPPGGGSSTDTQYF.

V usage is TRBV5-4 and J usage is TRBJ2-1, with D possibly matching TRBD1 (6 bases). The ends were cut back, 4 bases at V and 4 bases at J, with 15 bases in the middle. Per germline, CDR1 SGHNT and CDR2 YYREEE (reference sequence). The CDR3 sequence is 15 residues long. The CDR3 DNA sequence: TGTGCCAGCAGCCCCGGACAGTACCAATACAATGAGCAGTTCTTC. This encodes CASSPGQYQYNEQFF.

The V and J genes are TRBV5-1 and TRBJ2-5, with 7 bases identical to TRBD2. Germline trimming cut 4 bases from V and 4 bases from J; bases unmatched to any gene: 13. Germline V gene sequence: CDR1 SGHRS, CDR2 YFSETQ. CDR3 size: 16 residues. The CDR3 spells CASSPRGVGRGETQYF. In DNA, the CDR3 is TGCGCCAGCAGCCCTCGAGGGGTTGGGAGGGGAGAGACCCAGTACTTC. The entire variable domain, with the rest obtained from reference TRBV5-1 and TRBJ2-5, is as follows: KAGVTQTPRYLIKTRGQQVTLSCSPISGHRSVSWYQQTPGQGLQFLFEYFSETQRNKGNFPGRFSGRQFSNSRSEMNVSTLELGDSALYLCASSPRGVGRGETQYFGPGTRLLVL.

The chain is built from TRBV7-2 and TRBJ2-7; D may be TRBD1 (10 bases). Deletions cut 4 bases from V and 0 bases from J, with 22 bases between. In germline, CDR1 is SGHTA, CDR2 FQGNSA. The CDR3 is 18 residues long. The CDR3 nucleotides read TGTGCCAGCAGCTCGACAGGGGGCCTAGCGGGACTCTCCTACGAGCAGTACTTC. Residues: CASSSTGGLAGLSYEQYF. Full variable domain (missing parts from reference TRBV7-2 and TRBJ2-7): GAGVSQSPSNKVTEKGKDVELRCDPISGHTALYWYRQSLGQGLEFLIYFQGNSAPDKSGLPSDRFSAERTGGSVSTLTIQRTQQEDSAVYLCASSSTGGLAGLSYEQYFGPGTRLTVT.

In regard to this clone: One end of the junction is discordant with germline, which a read error may explain. This rearrangement joins TRBV7-3 to TRBJ2-1, with D possibly being TRBD1 (6 bases). The CDR3 spans 14 residues. The germline CDR1 and CDR2 sequences are SGHTA and FQGTGA. In nucleotides, the CDR3 is TGTGCCAGCAGCCTACAGGGCTCCTACAATGAGCGGTTCTTC. Its protein product is CASSLQGSYNERFF.

This clone has just one count. DNA of the CDR3: TGTGCCTGGGGGGGGGTAAATCGGGACTTTCGGTACGAGCAGTACTTC. Translating gives CAWGGVNRDFRYEQYF. The chain has TRBV30 and TRBJ2-7; 7 bases line up with TRBD2. Trimming cost V 5 bases and J 4 bases; bases outside gene matches: 17. CDR1 and CDR2 from the germline V gene are GTSNPN and SVGIG (reference sequence). The CDR3 contains 16 residues.

J is TRBJ1-1 and V is TRBV10-3; TRBD1 agrees at 7 bases. CDR1 is ENHRY and CDR2 is SYGVKD in the germline V gene. J was trimmed by 10 bases and V by 0 bases; bases with no gene match: 8. The CDR3 has 14 residues. CDR3 region: CAISESTGEGLAFF. The CDR3 DNA follows: TGTGCCATCAGTGAGTCTACAGGGGAAGGTTTAGCTTTCTTT.

The chain combines TRBV6-1 with TRBJ1-2; 10 bases fit TRBD1. The CDR3 contains 12 residues. Germline lookup yields CDR1 MNHNS and CDR2 SASEGT. V gave up 8 bases and J gave up 4 bases; unmatched junction bases: 1. The CDR3: CASRDRGYGYTF. CDR3 in DNA: TGTGCCAGCCGGGACAGGGGCTATGGCTACACCTTC.

Written as DNA, the CDR3 is TGCAGTGCTGGGGACTACAATGAGCAGTTCTTC. Residues: CSAGDYNEQFF. The V call is TRBV20-1, the J call TRBJ2-1; unclear D gene. V was shortened by 5 bases and J by 3 bases, with 5 bases between the two germline ends. Per the germline V gene, CDR1 is DFQATT and CDR2 is SNEGSKA (reference sequence). The CDR3 has 11 residues.

The chain recombines TRBV6-1 with TRBJ1-1; unclear D gene. The CDR3 spans 13 residues. Trimming took off 3 bases at V and 4 bases at J, with 9 bases between the two ends. CDR1 and CDR2 (germline): MNHNS, SASEGT. CDR3 sequence (DNA): TGTGCCAGCAGTGATAATTGGGTCACTGAAGCTTTCTTT. Its protein is CASSDNWVTEAFF.

The chain uses TRBV5-1 and TRBJ2-2, with D perhaps being TRBD1 or TRBD2 (5 bases each). V lost 0 bases and J lost 7, with 13 bases in between. Germline V gene lookup returns CDR1 SGHRS and CDR2 YFSETQ. The CDR3 is 15 amino acids. CDR3: CASSLAPGRYGELFF. CDR3 coding DNA: TGCGCCAGCAGCTTGGCTCCGGGACGCTACGGGGAGCTGTTTTTT.

The chain has TRBV7-2 and TRBJ2-3, with D maybe TRBD1 (5 bases). The V gene lost 1 base and the J gene lost 1 base, with 15 bases spanning the gap. This CDR3 is built from 17 residues. Per germline, CDR1 SGHTA and CDR2 FQGNSA. The CDR3 is CASSLVGALMGTDTQYF. DNA for the CDR3: TGTGCCAGCAGCTTAGTAGGGGCCCTGATGGGCACAGATACGCAGTATTTT.

This clone was recorded once. V is TRBV29-1 and J is TRBJ2-1; no reliable D call. This CDR3 has 11 residues. Looked up from germline, CDR1 is SQVTM and CDR2 is ANQGSEA. The V end lost 7 bases, the J end lost 8 bases, and 12 bases lay between the germline ends. The DNA of the CDR3 is TGCAGCGCCGGCGTCGGCGATGAGCAGTTCTTC. Translated: CSAGVGDEQFF.

The chain links TRBV7-6 to TRBJ2-1; 8 positions agree with TRBD2. Germline lookup yields CDR1 SGHVS and CDR2 FNYEAQ. The CDR3 runs 14 residues. Trimming cost V 3 bases and J 6 bases; bases outside gene matches: 4. For the CDR3, the DNA is TGTGCCAGCAGCTTGGCCGGGACTAGCAATGAGCAGTTCTTC. The encoded protein is CASSLAGTSNEQFF.